This paragraph covers one T cell receptor beta chain sequence. Antigen: not known. The entry originates in a study of T cell repertoires in cytomegalovirus infection. For the study at large: CMV infection and matching HLA type were both indicated by public TCR beta signatures. Study results and caveats: HLA-C-restricted CMV-specific TCR beta clonotypes prevailed in the ex vivo response. Carriers of CMV plus the relevant HLA were identified by cumulative public TCR beta family frequency.

The CDR3 totals 13 residues. Looked up from germline, CDR1 is SGHTA and CDR2 is FQGNSA. V was shortened by 4 bases and J by 8 bases, with 12 bases between the two germline ends. TCRdb reprocessed the reads with MiXCR, giving one entry per CDR3 protein. The table shows hundreds of thousands of distinct CDR3 sequences, with 35% occurring only once. The source of this sequence is a human donor in good health (CMV status not recorded). Some clones in this sample may be carry-over from other donors' samples. The sample comprised PBMCs. The chain links TRBV7-2 to TRBJ1-5; D uncertain. CDR3 sequence reads: CASSSTRKEPQHF. Written as DNA, the CDR3 is TGTGCCAGCAGCTCAACCCGGAAGGAGCCCCAGCATTTT.